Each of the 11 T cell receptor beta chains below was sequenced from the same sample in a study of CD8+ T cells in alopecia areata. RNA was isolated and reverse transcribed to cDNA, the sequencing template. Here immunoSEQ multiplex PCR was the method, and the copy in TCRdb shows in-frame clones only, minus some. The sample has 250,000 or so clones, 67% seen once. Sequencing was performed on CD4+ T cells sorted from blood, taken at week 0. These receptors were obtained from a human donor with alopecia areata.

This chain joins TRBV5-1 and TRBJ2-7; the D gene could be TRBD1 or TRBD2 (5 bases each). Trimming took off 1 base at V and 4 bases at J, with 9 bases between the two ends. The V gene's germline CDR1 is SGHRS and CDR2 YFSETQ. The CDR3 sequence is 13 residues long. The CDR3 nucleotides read TGCGCCAGCAGCTTGTTAGGGGAGTACGAGCAGTACTTC. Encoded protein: CASSLLGEYEQYF.

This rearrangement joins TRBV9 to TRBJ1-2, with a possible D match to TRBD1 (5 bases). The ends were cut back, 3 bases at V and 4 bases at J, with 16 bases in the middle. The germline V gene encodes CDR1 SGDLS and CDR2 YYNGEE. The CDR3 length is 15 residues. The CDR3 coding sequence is TGTGCCAGCAGCGGAAGACAGACGGACCCCTATGGCTACACCTTC. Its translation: CASSGRQTDPYGYTF.

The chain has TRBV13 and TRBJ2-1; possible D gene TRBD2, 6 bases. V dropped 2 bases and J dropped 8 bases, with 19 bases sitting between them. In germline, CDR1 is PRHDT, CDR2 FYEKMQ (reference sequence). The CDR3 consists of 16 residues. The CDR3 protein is CASSLIAETFVDEQFF. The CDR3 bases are TGTGCCAGCAGCTTAATAGCGGAGACATTCGTGGATGAGCAGTTCTTC.

CDR3 sequence (DNA): TGTGCCTGGAGCGACTCGATTCAGCCCCAGCATTTT. This gives the protein CAWSDSIQPQHF. J is TRBJ1-5 and V is TRBV30, with D unresolved. The CDR3 is 12 amino acids. Trimming took off 3 bases at V and 6 bases at J, with 9 bases between the two ends. The germline gives CDR1 GTSNPN, CDR2 SVGIG (reference sequence). Full variable domain (rest looked up from reference TRBV30 and TRBJ1-5): SQTIHQWPATLVQPVGSPLSLECTVEGTSNPNLYWYRQAAGRGLQLLFYSVGIGQISSEVPQNLSASRPQDRQFILSSKKLLLSDSGFYLCAWSDSIQPQHFGDGTRLSIL.

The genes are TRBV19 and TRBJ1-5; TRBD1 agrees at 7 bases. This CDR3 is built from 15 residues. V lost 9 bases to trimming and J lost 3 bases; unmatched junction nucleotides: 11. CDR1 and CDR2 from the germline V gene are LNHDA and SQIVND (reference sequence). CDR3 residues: CASNRDRTPNQPQHF. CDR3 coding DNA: TGTGCCAGCAACCGGGACAGAACACCCAATCAGCCCCAGCATTTT. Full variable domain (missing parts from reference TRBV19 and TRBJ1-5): DGGITQSPKYLFRKEGQNVTLSCEQNLNHDAMYWYRQDPGQGLRLIYYSQIVNDFQKGDIAEGYSVSREKKESFPLTVTSAQKNPTAFYLCASNRDRTPNQPQHFGDGTRLSIL.

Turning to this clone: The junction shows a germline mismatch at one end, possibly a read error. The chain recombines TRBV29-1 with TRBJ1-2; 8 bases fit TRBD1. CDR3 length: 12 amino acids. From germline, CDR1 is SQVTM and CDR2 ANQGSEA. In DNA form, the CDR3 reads TGCAGCGGAGGACAGGGAAACTCTGGCTACACCTTC. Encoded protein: CSGGQGNSGYTF.

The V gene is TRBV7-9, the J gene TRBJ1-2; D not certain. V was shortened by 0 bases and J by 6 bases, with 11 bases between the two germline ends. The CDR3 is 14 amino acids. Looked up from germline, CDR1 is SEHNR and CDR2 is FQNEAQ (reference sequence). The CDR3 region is CASSLALPSDGYTF. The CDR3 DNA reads TGTGCCAGCAGCTTAGCCCTTCCTTCCGATGGCTACACCTTC.

The CDR3 here is CSVDRDRESQETQYF. In DNA form, the CDR3 reads TGCAGCGTTGATAGGGACAGGGAGAGTCAGGAGACCCAGTACTTC. V usage is TRBV29-1 and J usage is TRBJ2-5; TRBD1 matches 9 bases. Germline V gives CDR1 SQVTM, CDR2 ANQGSEA. Unmatched junction bases numbered 10, after V lost 3 bases and J lost 5 bases. The length of the CDR3 is 15 residues.

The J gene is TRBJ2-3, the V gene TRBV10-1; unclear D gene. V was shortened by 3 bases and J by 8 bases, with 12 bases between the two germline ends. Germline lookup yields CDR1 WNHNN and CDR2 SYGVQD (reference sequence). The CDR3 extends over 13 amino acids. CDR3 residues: CASSDQRWGTQYF. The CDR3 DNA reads TGCGCCAGCAGTGACCAGAGATGGGGTACGCAGTATTTT.

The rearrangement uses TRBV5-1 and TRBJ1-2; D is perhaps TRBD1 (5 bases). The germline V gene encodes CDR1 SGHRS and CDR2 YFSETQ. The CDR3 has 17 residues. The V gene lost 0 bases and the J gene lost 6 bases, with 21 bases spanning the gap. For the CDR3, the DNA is TGCGCCAGCAGCTTGGCCGGTCAGGGCGTTGCTGGGGATGGCTACACCTTC. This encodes CASSLAGQGVAGDGYTF.

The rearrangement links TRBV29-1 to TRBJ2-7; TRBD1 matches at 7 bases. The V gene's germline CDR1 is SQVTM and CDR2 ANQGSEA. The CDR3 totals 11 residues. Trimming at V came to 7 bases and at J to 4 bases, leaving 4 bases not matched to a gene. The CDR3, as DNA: TGCAGCGCGACAGGGTTGTACGAGCAGTACTTC. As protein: CSATGLYEQYF.